This T cell receptor (beta chain) stems from a study of beta chain features in type 1 diabetes. Findings and limits, study-wide: Possibly, sequencing cDNA over-represented cells that had high TCR expression levels. TCRB CDR3 length was moderately but significantly reduced in all four CD4+ subsets of Type 1 diabetes patients. The analysis here could not establish whether HLA type shapes TCRB rearrangement.

On this clone: What it binds is unknown.

CDR1 is SGHTA and CDR2 is FQGTGA in the germline V gene. Unmatched junction bases numbered 6, after V lost 4 bases and J lost 2 bases. The CDR3 extends over 15 amino acids. The isolated RNA, all of it, was reverse transcribed, so expressed TCRB transcripts were what got sequenced. Some clones are missing from TCRdb's copy, which holds only in-frame ones; the method was immunoSEQ multiplex PCR. This sample has over 65,000 clones, with around a third found just once. The V and J genes are TRBV7-3 and TRBJ2-5; 8 positions agree with TRBD2. Source material: stem cell memory CD4+ T cells from blood. The TCR comes from a woman aged 18-29 years in good health. CDR3: CASSSGGGPQETQYF. In nucleotides, the CDR3 is TGTGCCAGCAGCTCGGGAGGGGGGCCTCAAGAGACCCAGTACTTC.